This TCR beta chain was found in a study of shared clonotypes between healthy human individuals (dated by TCRdb to 2018 to 2021). Regarding the research as a whole: Three men and a couple of women, aged 18 to 49 years, made up the cohort. Between about 0.8 and 9 billion PBMCs per donor were obtained by leukapheresis. To estimate repertoire size and how much clonotypes are shared between individuals, the study performed deep sequencing of blood TCR repertoires from a handful of healthy adults. Different laboratories and diverse techniques were used to prepare libraries and sequence TCR repertoires, to increase sequencing depth and limit assay-specific biases. For each donor, CD4 naive and CD4 memory were each run on three plates, CD8 naive on two plates, and CD8 memory on one plate. Overall study results and their limits: Pairwise subsampling indicated that sequencing depth was expected to affect the degree of clonotype sharing among donors. Incomplete sequencing was indicated by rarefaction of sorted-subset datasets, despite the large sequencing depth. Because the study included only a small number of donors, the genetic and exposure-history diversity represented was limited. Sampling was limited to blood, and TCR repertoires in tissue likely differ from TCR repertoires in blood. Higher generation probabilities were observed for clonotypes shared by all four sorted-subset donors than for non-shared clonotypes. Estimated clonotype richness was generally larger for naive than for memory subsets. When a few donors were compared, the shared fraction of clonotypes was about 5.5% for naive CD4, 3.5% to 4% for naive CD8, 2.3% for memory CD4, and about 0.36% for memory CD8.

The donors were healthy, HIV-negative adults with no recently reported acute infections or vaccinations. Every donor was a Caucasian adult living in Nashville, Tennessee, USA. CD4+ T cells were enriched by magnetic negative selection; naive cells were then positively selected on CD45RA, and the negative fraction formed the memory subset. Blood was obtained by leukapheresis, after which PBMCs were separated by Ficoll-Histopaque density gradient centrifugation and cryopreserved in liquid nitrogen vapor phase. Analytical flow cytometry was used to check the purity and quantity of every magnetically sorted T cell population. Genomic DNA was isolated from each sorted fraction and quantified by UV absorbance on a Nanodrop 2000c. V loses 0 bases of germline sequence and J loses 3 bases, and the interval between the two ends is 9 bases. For CDR1 and CDR2, the germline V gene lists SGHRS and YFSETQ. The CDR3 sequence holds 14 residues, the cysteine and phenylalanine included. The entry retains the CDR3 DNA only, 42 bases that are in frame from base 1.

Using the deep immunoSEQ assay, multiplex PCR amplified TCR CDR3 regions from genomic DNA. Extracted genomic DNA from each cell subset was distributed evenly across all wells of several immunoSEQ 96-well plates, and each plate was treated as a replicate. For sorted subsets, about 0.2 ug genomic DNA, equal to about 30,000 T cell genomes, was loaded into each replicate PCR. The purified libraries were quantified using a Qubit 3.0 fluorometer, sized with a Bioanalyzer 2100, and then quantified again using the KAPA Library Quantification kit. A separate single-read 150-cycle Illumina NextSeq 550 flow cell was used to sequence each immunoSEQ 96-well plate. The original methods were these. Because only junctional sequences without quality scores were contained in the immunoSEQ output, filtering matching that applied to full-length reads could not be performed. To assign V/J genes and CDR3, sequences were annotated against IMGT germline references using PyIR, a Python wrapper for IgBLAST v1.9. Reads with weak V/J assignments (E-value above 1e-6), missing CDR3, stop codons, out-of-frame junctions, or ambiguous translated residues were removed. A V3J clonotype was defined by an identical inferred V gene, J gene, and CDR3 amino acid sequence. To compute the percentage overlap between repertoires, the number of shared unique clonotypes was divided by the size of the smaller repertoire. Repertoire richness was assessed with RTK rarefaction, the Chao1 estimator, and Recon v2.1 estimates of unobserved clonotypes. Generation probabilities for all TCRbeta clonotypes obtained by the gDNA method from a handful of donors were computed using OLGA. Sourced from immuneACCESS, this table was stored by TCRdb with only in-frame sequences that have V and J called. A share of the clones is absent; for the studies checked, an unresolved V gene accounts for under half, and the remainder has no known explanation. The V and J calls and clone size are taken from that table; D and trimming were inferred from the DNA. The sample profile shows approximately 1,500,000 clones; 95% to 99% of them were found once. Clones ranked in the top ten supply 0.45% of the sample.

The table lists this clone with a count of one. The antigen this receptor binds is unknown. Base qualities are not recorded, but no much larger clone differs from it by a single base. Other nucleotide sequences from this sample produce the same CDR3. The sequencing input was naive CD4+ T cells sorted from blood. In the paper's terms, the cell subset or site label means: CD45RA+ positively selected. The rearrangement joined TRBV5-1 to TRBJ2-5; no D gene is confidently identified. This clonotype originated in a man aged 25-40 years in good health. This receptor has the CDR3 CASSLGQVEETQYF. The sequenced DNA is TGCGCCAGCAGCTTGGGCCAGGTAGAAGAGACCCAGTACTTC.